What follows describes a single T cell receptor beta chain. Germline CDR1 and CDR2: MDHEN and SYDVKM. This CDR3 has 15 residues. V shed 6 bases, J shed 4 bases, and the junction held 10 bases outside the gene matches. This entry comes from a study of cytotoxic CD8 clonotypes in ibrutinib-treated CLL. Sequencing used immunoSEQ multiplex PCR; TCRdb keeps in-frame clones, though not all of them. The sample shows about 300,000 clones, approximately 79% of them seen only once. This chain connects TRBV28 to TRBJ2-5; 8 bases fit TRBD1. The specimen was PBMCs, collected at disease progression, from a patient treated with ibrutinib. The source is a human donor with chronic lymphocytic leukemia. The CDR3 is CASSRPTGVGETQYF. DNA of the CDR3: TGTGCCAGCAGCCGCCCGACAGGGGTTGGAGAGACCCAGTACTTC.